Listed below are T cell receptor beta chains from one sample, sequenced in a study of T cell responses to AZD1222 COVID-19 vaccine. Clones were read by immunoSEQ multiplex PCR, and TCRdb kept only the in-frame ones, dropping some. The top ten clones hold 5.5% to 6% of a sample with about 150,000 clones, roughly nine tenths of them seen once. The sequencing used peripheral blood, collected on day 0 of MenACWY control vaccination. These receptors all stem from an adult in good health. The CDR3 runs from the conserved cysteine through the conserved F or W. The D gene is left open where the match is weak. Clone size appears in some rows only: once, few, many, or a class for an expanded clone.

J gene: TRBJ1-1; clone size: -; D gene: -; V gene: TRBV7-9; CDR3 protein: CASSLSSGFTEAFF; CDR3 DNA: TGTGCCAGCAGCTTATCTTCCGGGTTTACTGAAGCTTTCTTT
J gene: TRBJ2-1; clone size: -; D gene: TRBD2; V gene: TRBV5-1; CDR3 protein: CASSWTSGGSYNEQFF; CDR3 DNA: TGCGCCAGCAGCTGGACTAGCGGGGGCTCCTACAATGAGCAGTTCTTC
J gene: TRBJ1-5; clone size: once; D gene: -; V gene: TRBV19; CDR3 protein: CASTIIQGPGNQPQHF; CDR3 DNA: TGTGCCAGTACCATTATACAGGGACCGGGCAATCAGCCCCAGCATTTT
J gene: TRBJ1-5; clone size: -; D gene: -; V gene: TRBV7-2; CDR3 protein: CASVRDSNQPQHF; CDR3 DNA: TGTGCCAGCGTCCGGGACAGCAATCAGCCCCAGCATTTT
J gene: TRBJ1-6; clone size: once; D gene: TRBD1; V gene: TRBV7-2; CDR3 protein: CASSLGGQGGSPLHF; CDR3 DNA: TGTGCCAGCAGCCTGGGGGGACAGGGAGGCTCACCCCTCCACTTT
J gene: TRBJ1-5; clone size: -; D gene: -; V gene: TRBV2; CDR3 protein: CASGIGSASNQPQHF; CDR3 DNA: TGTGCCAGCGGGATAGGGTCGGCGAGCAATCAGCCCCAGCATTTT
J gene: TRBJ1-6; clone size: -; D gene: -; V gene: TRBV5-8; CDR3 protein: CASSLPGTVNSPLHF; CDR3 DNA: TGTGCCAGCAGCTTACCCGGGACTGTGAATTCACCCCTCCACTTT
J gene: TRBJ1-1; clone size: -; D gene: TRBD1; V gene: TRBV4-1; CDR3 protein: CASSQENTGGSTEAFF; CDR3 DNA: TGCGCCAGCAGCCAAGAAAACACAGGGGGAAGCACTGAAGCTTTCTTT
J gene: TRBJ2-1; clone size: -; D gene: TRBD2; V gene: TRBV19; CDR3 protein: CASSIGSGRSPEQFF; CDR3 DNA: TGTGCCAGTAGTATAGGTAGCGGGAGGTCCCCGGAGCAGTTCTTC
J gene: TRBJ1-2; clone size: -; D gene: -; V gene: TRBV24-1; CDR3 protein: CATSDLVGYTF; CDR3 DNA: TGTGCCACCAGTGATTTGGTAGGCTACACCTTC
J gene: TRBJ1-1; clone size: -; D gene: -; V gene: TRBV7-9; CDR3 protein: CASSPQNTEAFF; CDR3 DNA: TGTGCCAGCAGCCCCCAGAACACTGAAGCTTTCTTT
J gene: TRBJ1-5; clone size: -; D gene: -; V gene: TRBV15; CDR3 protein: CATSRDYGGNQPQHF; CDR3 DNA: TGTGCCACCAGCAGAGATTATGGGGGCAATCAGCCCCAGCATTTT
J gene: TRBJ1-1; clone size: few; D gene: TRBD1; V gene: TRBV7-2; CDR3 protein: CASSLGLRGRRNTEAFF; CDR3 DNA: TGTGCCAGCAGCTTAGGATTAAGGGGGCGCCGAAACACTGAAGCTTTCTTT
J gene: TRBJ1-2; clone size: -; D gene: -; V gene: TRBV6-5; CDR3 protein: CASSYPGRVDYTF; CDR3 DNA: TGTGCCAGCAGTTACCCGGGACGGGTTGACTACACCTTC
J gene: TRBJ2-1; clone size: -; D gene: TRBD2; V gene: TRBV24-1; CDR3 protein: CATSRGGLRYDEQFF; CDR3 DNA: TGTGCCACCTCCCGGGGGGGACTAAGGTACGATGAGCAGTTCTTC
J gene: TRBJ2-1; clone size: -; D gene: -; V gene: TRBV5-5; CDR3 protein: CASGGTSELSEQFF; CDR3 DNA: TGTGCCAGTGGAGGGACTTCTGAATTGAGTGAGCAGTTCTTC
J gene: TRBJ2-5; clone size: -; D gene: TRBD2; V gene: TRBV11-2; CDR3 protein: CASSLDRASGQETQYF; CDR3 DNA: TGTGCCAGCAGCTTAGATAGGGCTAGCGGGCAAGAGACCCAGTACTTC
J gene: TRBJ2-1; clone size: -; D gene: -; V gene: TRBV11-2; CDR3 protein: CASSLVRTHDNEQFF; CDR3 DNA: TGTGCCAGCAGCTTAGTCCGGACCCATGACAATGAGCAGTTCTTC
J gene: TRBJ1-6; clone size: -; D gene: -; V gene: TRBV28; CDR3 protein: CASSLGLQSAKSSYNSPLHF; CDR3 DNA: TGTGCCAGCAGTTTGGGGCTACAATCGGCAAAAAGCTCCTATAATTCACCCCTCCACTTT
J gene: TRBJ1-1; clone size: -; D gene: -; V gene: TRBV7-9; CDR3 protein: CASSSGQDTEAFF; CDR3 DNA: TGTGCCAGCAGCTCGGGCCAGGACACTGAAGCTTTCTTT
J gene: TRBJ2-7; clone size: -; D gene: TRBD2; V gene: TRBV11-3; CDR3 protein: CASSLELAGGFSEQYF; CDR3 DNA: TGTGCCAGCAGCTTAGAACTAGCGGGAGGTTTCAGCGAGCAGTACTTC
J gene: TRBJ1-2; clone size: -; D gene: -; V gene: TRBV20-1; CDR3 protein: CSARKGLGYTF; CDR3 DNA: TGCAGTGCTAGAAAGGGGTTGGGCTACACCTTC
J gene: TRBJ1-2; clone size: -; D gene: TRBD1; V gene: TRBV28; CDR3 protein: CASDPTLQGASYGYTF; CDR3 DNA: TGTGCCAGCGATCCGACATTACAGGGGGCGAGCTATGGCTACACCTTC
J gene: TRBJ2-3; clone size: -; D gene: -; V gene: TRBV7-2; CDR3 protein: CASSPYSGTDTQYF; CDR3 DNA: TGTGCCAGCAGCCCTTACTCTGGCACAGATACGCAGTATTTT
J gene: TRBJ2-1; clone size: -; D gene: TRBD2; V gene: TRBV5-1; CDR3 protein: CASSSGAYPRLAGGADEQFF; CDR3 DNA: TGCGCCAGCAGCTCGGGGGCCTATCCACGACTAGCGGGAGGGGCCGATGAGCAGTTCTTC
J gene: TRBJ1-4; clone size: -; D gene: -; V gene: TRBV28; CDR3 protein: CASSSYGAGEKLFF; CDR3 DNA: TGTGCCAGCAGTTCCTACGGGGCAGGTGAAAAACTGTTTTTT
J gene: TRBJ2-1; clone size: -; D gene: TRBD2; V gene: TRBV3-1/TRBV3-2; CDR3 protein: CASSQNSGRPEFF; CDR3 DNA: TGTGCCAGCAGCCAAAATAGCGGGAGGCCGGAGTTCTTC
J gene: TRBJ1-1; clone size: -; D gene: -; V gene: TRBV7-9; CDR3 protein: CASKGGSGVGTEAFF; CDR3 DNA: TGTGCCAGCAAAGGGGGGTCAGGGGTCGGCACTGAAGCTTTCTTT
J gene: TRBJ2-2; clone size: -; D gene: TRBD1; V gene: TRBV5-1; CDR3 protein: CASGWGQLTGELFF; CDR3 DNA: TGCGCCAGCGGTTGGGGACAGCTCACCGGGGAGCTGTTTTTT
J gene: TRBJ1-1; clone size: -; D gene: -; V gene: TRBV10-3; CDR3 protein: CAISGGQITEAFF; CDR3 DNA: TGTGCCATCAGTGGCGGACAAATCACTGAAGCTTTCTTT
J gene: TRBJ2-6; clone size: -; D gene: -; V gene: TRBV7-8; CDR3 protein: CASSEYGDVGANVLTF; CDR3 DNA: TGTGCCAGCAGCGAATACGGTGACGTTGGGGCCAACGTCCTGACTTTC
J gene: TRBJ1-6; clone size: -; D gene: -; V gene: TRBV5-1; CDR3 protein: CASSLGWGSYNSPLHF; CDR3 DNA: TGCGCCAGCAGCTTGGGATGGGGCTCCTATAATTCACCCCTCCACTTT
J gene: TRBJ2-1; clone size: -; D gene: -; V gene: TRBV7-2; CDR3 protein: CASSLAHSYNEQFF; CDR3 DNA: TGTGCCAGCAGCTTAGCCCACTCCTACAATGAGCAGTTCTTC
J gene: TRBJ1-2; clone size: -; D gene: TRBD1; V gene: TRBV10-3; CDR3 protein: CAISELVGQGDGYTF; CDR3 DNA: TGTGCCATCAGTGAGTTAGTTGGACAGGGTGATGGCTACACCTTC
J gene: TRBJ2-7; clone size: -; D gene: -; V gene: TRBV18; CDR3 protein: CASSKRAGALAGIYEQYF; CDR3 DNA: TGTGCCAGCTCCAAGAGGGCAGGGGCGTTAGCGGGTATCTACGAGCAGTACTTC
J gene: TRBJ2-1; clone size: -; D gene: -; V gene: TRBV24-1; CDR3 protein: CATSDLSGSGYNEQFF; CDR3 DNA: TGTGCCACCAGTGATTTGAGCGGGTCTGGCTACAATGAGCAGTTCTTC
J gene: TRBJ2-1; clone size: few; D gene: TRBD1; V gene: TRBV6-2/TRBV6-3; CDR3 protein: CASSGGTGPSYNEQFF; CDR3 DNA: TGTGCCAGCAGTGGCGGGACAGGGCCCTCCTACAATGAGCAGTTCTTC
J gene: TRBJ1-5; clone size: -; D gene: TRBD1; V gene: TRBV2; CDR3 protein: CASSGGTAVNQPQHF; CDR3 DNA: TGTGCCAGCAGTGGAGGGACAGCGGTCAATCAGCCCCAGCATTTT
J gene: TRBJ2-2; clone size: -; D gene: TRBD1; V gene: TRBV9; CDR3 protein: CASSIPPGTGRTGELFF; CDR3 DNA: TGTGCCAGCAGCATACCCCCCGGGACAGGGAGAACCGGGGAGCTGTTTTTT
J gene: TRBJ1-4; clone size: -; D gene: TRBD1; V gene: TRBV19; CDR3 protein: CASSIRGGWTNEKLFF; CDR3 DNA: TGTGCCAGTAGTATCAGGGGGGGCTGGACTAATGAAAAACTGTTTTTT
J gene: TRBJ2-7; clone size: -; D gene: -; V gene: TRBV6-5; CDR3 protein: CATGGFYEQYF; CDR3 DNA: TGTGCCACCGGCGGTTTCTACGAGCAGTACTTC
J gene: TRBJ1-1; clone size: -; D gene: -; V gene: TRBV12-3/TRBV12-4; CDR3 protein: CASLWGLIPEAFF; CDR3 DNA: TGTGCCAGTCTGTGGGGATTAATCCCTGAAGCTTTCTTT
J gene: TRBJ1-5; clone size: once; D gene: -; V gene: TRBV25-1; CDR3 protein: CASRDGNQPQHF; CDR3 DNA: TGTGCCAGCCGGGACGGTAATCAGCCCCAGCATTTT
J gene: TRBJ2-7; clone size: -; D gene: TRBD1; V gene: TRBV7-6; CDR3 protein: CASSLETGGSYEQYF; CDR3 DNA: TGTGCCAGCAGCTTGGAAACAGGGGGCTCCTACGAGCAGTACTTC
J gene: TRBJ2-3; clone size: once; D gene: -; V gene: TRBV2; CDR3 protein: CASRYTDTQYF; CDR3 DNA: TGTGCCAGCAGATATACAGATACGCAGTATTTT
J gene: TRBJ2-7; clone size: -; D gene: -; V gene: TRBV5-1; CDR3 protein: CASSLGGSTYEQYF; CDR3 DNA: TGCGCCAGCAGCTTAGGTGGCAGCACCTACGAGCAGTACTTC
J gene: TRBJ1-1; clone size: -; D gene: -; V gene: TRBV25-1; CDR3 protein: CASSSGGGYTEAFF; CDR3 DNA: TGTGCCAGCAGCTCCGGCGGGGGGTACACTGAAGCTTTCTTT
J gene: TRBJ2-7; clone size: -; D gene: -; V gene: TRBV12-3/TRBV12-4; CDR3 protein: CASSPQTPYEQYF; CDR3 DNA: TGTGCCAGCAGTCCCCAGACCCCGTACGAGCAGTACTTC
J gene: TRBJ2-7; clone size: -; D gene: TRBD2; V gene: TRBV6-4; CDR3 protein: CASSEGLAGVYEQYF; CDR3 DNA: TGTGCCAGCAGTGAGGGCCTAGCGGGAGTATACGAGCAGTACTTC
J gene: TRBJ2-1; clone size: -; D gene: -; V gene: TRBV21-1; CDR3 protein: CASSKVPSGVYGQFF; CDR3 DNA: TGTGCCAGCAGCAAAGTGCCTAGCGGCGTTTACGGGCAGTTCTTC
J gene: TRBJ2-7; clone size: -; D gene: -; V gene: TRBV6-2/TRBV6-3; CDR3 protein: CASSSSGYEQYF; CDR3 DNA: TGTGCCAGCAGTTCGTCAGGCTACGAGCAGTACTTC
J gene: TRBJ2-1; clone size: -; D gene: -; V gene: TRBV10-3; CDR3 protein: CAISEVLPSNEQFF; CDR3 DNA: TGTGCCATCAGTGAGGTACTCCCCAGCAATGAGCAGTTCTTC
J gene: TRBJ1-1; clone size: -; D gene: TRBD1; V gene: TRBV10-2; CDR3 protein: CASRVGQGDNTEAFF; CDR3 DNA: TGCGCCAGCAGAGTTGGACAGGGGGACAACACTGAAGCTTTCTTT